These T cell receptor beta chains were read from a single sample in a study of T cell changes during pregnancy in multiple sclerosis. TCRdb's table, derived via immunoSEQ multiplex PCR, lists solely in-frame clones and lacks some. In the table there are tens of thousands of clones, approximately 88% of which are singletons. The sample here was peripheral blood, taken in the first trimester of pregnancy. Receptor source: a female donor in good health, enrolled as a control in a pregnancy study. Both conserved end residues are part of each CDR3. Each record gives: CDR3 protein, CDR3 DNA, J gene, V gene, clone size, D gene. A D gene is named only where the DNA matches it firmly. Size values are once, few and many counts, or a class for expanded clones, and some rows have none.

CDR3 protein: CASSLVPSGNTEAFF; CDR3 DNA: TGTGCCAGCAGCTTAGTCCCCAGCGGGAACACTGAAGCTTTCTTT; J gene: TRBJ1-1; V gene: TRBV7-2; clone size: few; D gene: .
CDR3 protein: CASSIVKGWNTEAFF; CDR3 DNA: TGTGCCAGTAGTATTGTCAAGGGGTGGAACACTGAAGCTTTCTTT; J gene: TRBJ1-1; V gene: TRBV19; clone size: .; D gene: .
CDR3 protein: CASSPRVLSYGYTF; CDR3 DNA: TGCGCCAGCAGCCCCAGGGTGTTGTCCTATGGCTACACCTTC; J gene: TRBJ1-2; V gene: TRBV5-1; clone size: .; D gene: .
CDR3 protein: CASSPREGASTNEKLFF; CDR3 DNA: TGTGCCAGCAGCCCCCGTGAAGGGGCATCAACTAATGAAAAACTGTTTTTT; J gene: TRBJ1-4; V gene: TRBV4-2; clone size: .; D gene: .
CDR3 protein: CASSFRETQYF; CDR3 DNA: TGTGCCAGCAGCTTTCGGGAGACCCAGTACTTC; J gene: TRBJ2-5; V gene: TRBV7-2; clone size: .; D gene: .
CDR3 protein: CASSQPSDRRFGYTF; CDR3 DNA: TGCGCCAGCAGCCAACCGTCGGACAGGCGTTTCGGCTACACCTTC; J gene: TRBJ1-2; V gene: TRBV4-3; clone size: .; D gene: TRBD1
CDR3 protein: CASSSLGGARQETQYF; CDR3 DNA: TGTGCCAGCAGCTCGCTGGGGGGGGCCCGCCAAGAGACCCAGTACTTC; J gene: TRBJ2-5; V gene: TRBV7-3; clone size: .; D gene: .
CDR3 protein: CASIPGLAGGPNTGELFF; CDR3 DNA: TGTGCCAGTATCCCGGGACTAGCGGGGGGCCCGAACACCGGGGAGCTGTTTTTT; J gene: TRBJ2-2; V gene: TRBV19; clone size: .; D gene: TRBD2
CDR3 protein: CACQSGEASPLHF; CDR3 DNA: TGTGCCTGCCAGAGCGGGGAGGCCTCACCCCTCCACTTT; J gene: TRBJ1-6; V gene: TRBV30; clone size: many; D gene: .
CDR3 protein: CASRDSYMNTEAFF; CDR3 DNA: TGTGCCAGCAGGGACAGTTACATGAACACTGAAGCTTTCTTT; J gene: TRBJ1-1; V gene: TRBV6-5; clone size: .; D gene: .
CDR3 protein: CASRRTSDAYEQYF; CDR3 DNA: TGTGCCAGCAGAAGGACTAGCGATGCCTACGAGCAGTACTTC; J gene: TRBJ2-7; V gene: TRBV6-6; clone size: few; D gene: TRBD2
CDR3 protein: CASSEGTGGSTNYGYTF; CDR3 DNA: TGTGCCAGCAGCGAGGGGACAGGAGGATCTACCAACTATGGCTACACCTTC; J gene: TRBJ1-2; V gene: TRBV9; clone size: .; D gene: TRBD1
CDR3 protein: CASMGTGHQPQHF; CDR3 DNA: TGTGCCAGCATGGGGACAGGGCATCAGCCCCAGCATTTT; J gene: TRBJ1-5; V gene: TRBV6-1; clone size: .; D gene: TRBD1
CDR3 protein: CAWSTTGGGEKLFF; CDR3 DNA: TGTGCCTGGAGTACGACGGGGGGCGGTGAAAAACTGTTTTTT; J gene: TRBJ1-4; V gene: TRBV30; clone size: .; D gene: .
CDR3 protein: CASSVGGGLRGYTF; CDR3 DNA: TGTGCCAGCAGCGTAGGAGGAGGGTTACGCGGCTACACCTTC; J gene: TRBJ1-2; V gene: TRBV9; clone size: .; D gene: .
CDR3 protein: CASIADREISYNEQFF; CDR3 DNA: TGTGCCAGCATAGCGGACAGGGAGATATCCTACAATGAGCAGTTCTTC; J gene: TRBJ2-1; V gene: TRBV2; clone size: .; D gene: TRBD1
CDR3 protein: CSVEDRGNYNEQFF; CDR3 DNA: TGCAGCGTTGAGGACAGGGGAAACTACAATGAGCAGTTCTTC; J gene: TRBJ2-1; V gene: TRBV29-1; clone size: .; D gene: TRBD1
CDR3 protein: CASSKREGPGETQYF; CDR3 DNA: TGTGCCAGCAGCAAGCGGGAGGGCCCGGGGGAGACCCAGTACTTC; J gene: TRBJ2-5; V gene: TRBV5-8; clone size: .; D gene: TRBD2
CDR3 protein: CASSSGLVGDTQYF; CDR3 DNA: TGTGCCAGCAGCTCAGGACTAGTTGGAGATACGCAGTATTTT; J gene: TRBJ2-3; V gene: TRBV7-6; clone size: .; D gene: TRBD2
CDR3 protein: CASRQGPRQGKGAYEQYF; CDR3 DNA: TGTGCCAGCAGGCAAGGCCCCCGACAGGGAAAGGGTGCATACGAGCAGTACTTC; J gene: TRBJ2-7; V gene: TRBV7-9; clone size: .; D gene: TRBD1
CDR3 protein: CASSVDWAGTPTDTQYF; CDR3 DNA: TGTGCCAGCAGCGTAGACTGGGCAGGGACACCCACAGATACGCAGTATTTT; J gene: TRBJ2-3; V gene: TRBV9; clone size: .; D gene: .
CDR3 protein: CASSQERQGKLFF; CDR3 DNA: TGCGCCAGCAGCCAAGAGAGGCAGGGTAAGCTGTTTTTT; J gene: TRBJ1-4; V gene: TRBV4-1; clone size: .; D gene: .
CDR3 protein: CASSLAGGRYEQFF; CDR3 DNA: TGTGCCAGCAGCTTAGCGGGAGGGAGATATGAGCAGTTCTTC; J gene: TRBJ2-1; V gene: TRBV5-6; clone size: once; D gene: TRBD2
CDR3 protein: CASSFETLRTGELFF; CDR3 DNA: TGTGCCAGCAGCTTCGAGACTCTGAGAACCGGGGAGCTGTTTTTT; J gene: TRBJ2-2; V gene: TRBV5-5; clone size: .; D gene: .
CDR3 protein: CASSYLSGGADEQFF; CDR3 DNA: TGTGCCAGCAGTTACTTGAGCGGGGGGGCGGATGAGCAGTTCTTC; J gene: TRBJ2-1; V gene: TRBV6-6; clone size: .; D gene: TRBD2
CDR3 protein: CASSPWGANSGDSYEQYF; CDR3 DNA: TGTGCCAGCAGCCCCTGGGGGGCGAATAGCGGGGACTCCTACGAGCAGTACTTC; J gene: TRBJ2-7; V gene: TRBV9; clone size: .; D gene: TRBD2
CDR3 protein: CASTRGTYEKLFF; CDR3 DNA: TGTGCCAGCACGAGGGGGACATATGAAAAACTGTTTTTT; J gene: TRBJ1-4; V gene: TRBV25-1; clone size: .; D gene: .
CDR3 protein: CASSPGQGAPEAFF; CDR3 DNA: TGCGCCAGCAGCCCCGGACAGGGGGCTCCTGAAGCTTTCTTT; J gene: TRBJ1-1; V gene: TRBV5-1; clone size: once; D gene: TRBD1
CDR3 protein: CASSADRGALREQYF; CDR3 DNA: TGCGCCAGCAGCGCTGACAGGGGGGCTCTTCGCGAGCAGTACTTC; J gene: TRBJ2-7; V gene: TRBV10-2; clone size: .; D gene: TRBD1
CDR3 protein: CASSYKGQPLGPLHF; CDR3 DNA: TGTGCCAGCAGTTACAAGGGACAGCCCCTTGGCCCCCTCCACTTT; J gene: TRBJ1-6; V gene: TRBV6-5; clone size: .; D gene: TRBD1
CDR3 protein: CASSFIDRDSYEQYF; CDR3 DNA: TGTGCCAGCAGCTTTATCGACAGGGACTCCTACGAGCAGTACTTC; J gene: TRBJ2-7; V gene: TRBV5-6; clone size: .; D gene: TRBD1
CDR3 protein: CASSSTASPLHF; CDR3 DNA: TGTGCCAGCAGCTCCACAGCTTCACCCCTCCACTTT; J gene: TRBJ1-6; V gene: TRBV7-6; clone size: .; D gene: .
CDR3 protein: CASSLSSKNTEAFF; CDR3 DNA: TGCGCCAGCAGCTTAAGCTCTAAGAACACTGAAGCTTTCTTT; J gene: TRBJ1-1; V gene: TRBV5-1; clone size: .; D gene: .
CDR3 protein: CASSLVGAGSLQETQYF; CDR3 DNA: TGTGCCAGCAGCTTAGTGGGCGCAGGAAGCCTCCAAGAGACCCAGTACTTC; J gene: TRBJ2-5; V gene: TRBV7-2; clone size: .; D gene: .
CDR3 protein: CASSSPAGGRTEAFF; CDR3 DNA: TGTGCCAGCAGTTCTCCGGCGGGGGGGCGGACTGAAGCTTTCTTT; J gene: TRBJ1-1; V gene: TRBV6-5; clone size: .; D gene: .
CDR3 protein: CASSQPHFGQGQPQHF; CDR3 DNA: TGCGCCAGCAGTCAACCGCATTTCGGACAGGGACAGCCCCAGCATTTT; J gene: TRBJ1-5; V gene: TRBV23-1; clone size: .; D gene: TRBD1
CDR3 protein: CASSKGGVTGELFF; CDR3 DNA: TGTGCCAGCAGCAAAGGGGGAGTTACCGGGGAGCTGTTTTTT; J gene: TRBJ2-2; V gene: TRBV11-3; clone size: .; D gene: .
CDR3 protein: CASSYHRTENSPLHF; CDR3 DNA: TGTGCCAGCAGTTATCACAGGACGGAGAATTCACCCCTCCACTTT; J gene: TRBJ1-6; V gene: TRBV6-5; clone size: .; D gene: .
CDR3 protein: CASSLDAGRYIEQFF; CDR3 DNA: TGCGCCAGCAGCTTGGATGCGGGACGGTACATTGAGCAGTTCTTC; J gene: TRBJ2-1; V gene: TRBV5-1; clone size: .; D gene: .
CDR3 protein: CASSQGTGGTGELFF; CDR3 DNA: TGTGCCAGCAGCCAAGGGACAGGGGGGACCGGGGAGCTGTTTTTT; J gene: TRBJ2-2; V gene: TRBV4-2; clone size: .; D gene: TRBD1
CDR3 protein: CASSVGGGGLGSDTQYF; CDR3 DNA: TGTGCCAGCAGCGTAGGGGGAGGGGGACTAGGCTCGGATACGCAGTATTTT; J gene: TRBJ2-3; V gene: TRBV9; clone size: .; D gene: TRBD2
CDR3 protein: CASSLGVSRDEQFF; CDR3 DNA: TGCGCCAGCAGCTTGGGAGTCTCACGAGATGAGCAGTTCTTC; J gene: TRBJ2-1; V gene: TRBV5-1; clone size: .; D gene: .
CDR3 protein: CASSAGHPRGYTF; CDR3 DNA: TGCGCCAGCAGCGCCGGACACCCGAGAGGCTACACCTTC; J gene: TRBJ1-2; V gene: TRBV5-1; clone size: .; D gene: .
CDR3 protein: CASSDPGGAVSGANVLTF; CDR3 DNA: TGTGCCAGCAGCGACCCCGGGGGGGCTGTTTCTGGGGCCAACGTCCTGACTTTC; J gene: TRBJ2-6; V gene: TRBV9; clone size: .; D gene: TRBD2
CDR3 protein: CASSTWEGYTF; CDR3 DNA: TGTGCCAGCAGTACATGGGAGGGCTACACCTTC; J gene: TRBJ1-2; V gene: TRBV28; clone size: .; D gene: .
CDR3 protein: CASSNLGNRQNPEETQYF; CDR3 DNA: TGTGCCAGTTCCAACCTAGGGAACAGGCAAAACCCCGAAGAGACCCAGTACTTC; J gene: TRBJ2-5; V gene: TRBV19; clone size: .; D gene: .
CDR3 protein: CASSELGLAGNNEQFF; CDR3 DNA: TGTGCCAGCAGTGAATTGGGACTAGCGGGGAACAATGAGCAGTTCTTC; J gene: TRBJ2-1; V gene: TRBV2; clone size: .; D gene: TRBD2
CDR3 protein: CASSPGRTGLGTDTQYF; CDR3 DNA: TGTGCCAGTAGCCCAGGGAGGACAGGGTTGGGCACAGATACGCAGTATTTT; J gene: TRBJ2-3; V gene: TRBV19; clone size: .; D gene: TRBD1
CDR3 protein: CASSRFPAASSYNEQFF; CDR3 DNA: TGTGCCAGCAGCCGATTTCCTGCGGCGAGCTCCTACAATGAGCAGTTCTTC; J gene: TRBJ2-1; V gene: TRBV27; clone size: .; D gene: .
CDR3 protein: CASTPGGGSSSYEQYF; CDR3 DNA: TGTGCCAGCACCCCCGGGGGGGGTAGCAGCTCCTACGAGCAGTACTTC; J gene: TRBJ2-7; V gene: TRBV2; clone size: .; D gene: TRBD2
CDR3 protein: CASSMAGRGQPQHF; CDR3 DNA: TGTGCCAGTAGTATGGCTGGGAGAGGGCAGCCCCAGCATTTT; J gene: TRBJ1-5; V gene: TRBV19; clone size: .; D gene: .
CDR3 protein: CSVDRGRDGYTF; CDR3 DNA: TGCAGCGTTGACAGGGGTCGGGATGGCTACACCTTC; J gene: TRBJ1-2; V gene: TRBV29-1; clone size: .; D gene: .
CDR3 protein: CSATGQDMNTEAFF; CDR3 DNA: TGCAGCGCTACGGGACAGGACATGAACACTGAAGCTTTCTTT; J gene: TRBJ1-1; V gene: TRBV29-1; clone size: once; D gene: TRBD1
CDR3 protein: CASSADSGTSTDTQYF; CDR3 DNA: TGTGCCAGCAGTGCCGATAGCGGGACTAGCACAGATACGCAGTATTTT; J gene: TRBJ2-3; V gene: TRBV2; clone size: .; D gene: TRBD2
CDR3 protein: CASSLSRTGSYEQYF; CDR3 DNA: TGTGCCAGCAGCTTAAGCAGGACAGGGAGCTACGAGCAGTACTTC; J gene: TRBJ2-7; V gene: TRBV7-9; clone size: .; D gene: TRBD1
CDR3 protein: CASSFRGDYEQYF; CDR3 DNA: TGTGCCAGCAGCTTCCGCGGTGACTACGAGCAGTACTTC; J gene: TRBJ2-7; V gene: TRBV7-2; clone size: .; D gene: .
CDR3 protein: CASSVIDFTSYNEQFF; CDR3 DNA: TGTGCCAGCAGCGTAATCGACTTTACGTCCTACAATGAGCAGTTCTTC; J gene: TRBJ2-1; V gene: TRBV9; clone size: .; D gene: .
CDR3 protein: CASSEDAGGLYEQYF; CDR3 DNA: TGTGCCAGCAGTGAAGACGCGGGAGGCCTCTACGAGCAGTACTTC; J gene: TRBJ2-7; V gene: TRBV2; clone size: .; D gene: TRBD2
CDR3 protein: CASSLARDRDYEQYF; CDR3 DNA: TGTGCCAGCAGCTTAGCCAGGGACAGGGACTACGAGCAGTACTTC; J gene: TRBJ2-7; V gene: TRBV7-9; clone size: .; D gene: TRBD1
CDR3 protein: CASSPGGPANTGELFF; CDR3 DNA: TGTGCCAGTAGTCCCGGGGGGCCCGCGAACACCGGGGAGCTGTTTTTT; J gene: TRBJ2-2; V gene: TRBV19; clone size: .; D gene: .